This T cell receptor (beta chain) is drawn from a study of shared clonotypes between healthy human individuals. Findings and caveats of the study: Naive CD4 clonotypes overlapped across a handful of donors at around 4.7%.

Trimming shortened V by 7 bases and J by 4 bases, and 20 bases separated the two germline ends. Germline CDR1 is MDHEN and CDR2 is SYDVKM. The CDR3 runs 15 residues. Positive CCR7 selection of CD45RO-negative cells yielded the naive CD8 cells, and terminally differentiated effector memory CD45RA+ cells were excluded. Libraries were prepared by immunoSEQ multiplex PCR; TCRdb keeps only in-frame clonotypes and omits some of them. The sample records about 580,000 clones, about 98% being singletons. With regard to this clone: Its specificity is not known.

The specimen sequenced was naive CD8+ T cells sorted from blood. The chain uses TRBV28 and TRBJ2-7; a weak D match, TRBD2 (6 bases). The receptor comes from a young man in good health. CDR3: CASTPGPGDRYEQYF. The CDR3 DNA reads as TGTGCCAGCACCCCCGGGCCGGGAGATAGGTACGAGCAGTACTTC.